Only one count was recorded for the clone carrying this TCR beta chain. The antigen remains unidentified. Mismatch with germline at one junction end may stem from a read error. This sample stems from a study of shared clonotypes between healthy human individuals. Study overall: CD4 naive cells filled three plates per donor, CD4 memory three, CD8 naive two and CD8 memory one. Study conclusions and caveats: Inspection by rarefaction showed sorted-subset sequencing to be incomplete despite large depth.

Assay runs were performed at deep level. Some clones are missing from TCRdb's copy, which holds only in-frame ones; the method was immunoSEQ multiplex PCR. The table includes roughly 2 million clones, around 96% detected once. Naive CD8 cells were CD45RO-negative, positively selected for CCR7, excluding terminally differentiated effector memory CD45RA+ cells. HIV-negative, healthy adults without recent acute infections or vaccinations were the donors. In germline, CDR1 is SQVTM, CDR2 ANQGSEA. This CDR3 contains 13 residues. Sample: naive CD8+ T cells sorted from blood. The chain is built from TRBV29-1 and TRBJ2-7; D is perhaps TRBD2 (6 bases). The source is a man between 18 and 35 years old in good health. CDR3 in amino acids: CSVQDYSGNEQYF. The CDR3 DNA follows: TGCAGCGTTCAAGACTATAGCGGAAACGAGCAGTACTTC.